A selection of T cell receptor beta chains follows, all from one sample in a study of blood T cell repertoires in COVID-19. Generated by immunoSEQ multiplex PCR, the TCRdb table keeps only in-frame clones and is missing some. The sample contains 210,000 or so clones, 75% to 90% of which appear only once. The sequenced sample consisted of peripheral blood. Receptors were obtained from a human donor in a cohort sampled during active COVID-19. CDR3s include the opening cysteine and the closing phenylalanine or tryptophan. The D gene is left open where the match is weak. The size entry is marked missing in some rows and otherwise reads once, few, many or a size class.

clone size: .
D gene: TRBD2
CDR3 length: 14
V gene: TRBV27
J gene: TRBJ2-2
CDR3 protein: CASSFGGETGELFF
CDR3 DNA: TGTGCCAGCAGTTTCGGGGGGGAAACCGGGGAGCTGTTTTTT

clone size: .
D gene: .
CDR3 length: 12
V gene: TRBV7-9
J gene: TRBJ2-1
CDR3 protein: CASSLVAPEQFF
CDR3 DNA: TGTGCCAGCAGCTTAGTAGCTCCCGAGCAGTTCTTC

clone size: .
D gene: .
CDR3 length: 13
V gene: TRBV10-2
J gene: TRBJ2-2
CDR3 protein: CASSGRASGELFF
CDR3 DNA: TGCGCCAGCTCGGGCAGGGCCTCCGGGGAGCTGTTTTTT

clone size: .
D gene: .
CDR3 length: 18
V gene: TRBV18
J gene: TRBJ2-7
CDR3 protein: CASSPYSPADGSSYEQYF
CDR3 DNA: TGTGCCAGCTCGCCCTACTCTCCTGCGGACGGGAGCTCCTACGAGCAGTACTTC

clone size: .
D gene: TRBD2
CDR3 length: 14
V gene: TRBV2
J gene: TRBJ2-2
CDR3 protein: CASLLAEVTGELFF
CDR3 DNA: TGTGCCAGCCTACTAGCGGAGGTCACCGGGGAGCTGTTTTTT

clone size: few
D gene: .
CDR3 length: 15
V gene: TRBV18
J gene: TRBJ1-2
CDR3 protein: CASSAYADEGYGYTF
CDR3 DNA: TGTGCCAGCTCGGCATACGCGGACGAGGGTTATGGCTACACCTTC

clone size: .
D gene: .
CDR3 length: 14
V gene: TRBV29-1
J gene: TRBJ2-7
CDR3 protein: CSTLSTVAPYEQYF
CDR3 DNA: TGCAGCACTTTATCGACAGTCGCACCCTACGAGCAGTACTTC

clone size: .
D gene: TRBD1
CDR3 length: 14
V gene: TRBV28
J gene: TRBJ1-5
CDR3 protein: CASSPDRGNQPQHF
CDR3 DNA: TGTGCCAGCAGTCCGGACAGGGGCAATCAGCCCCAGCATTTT

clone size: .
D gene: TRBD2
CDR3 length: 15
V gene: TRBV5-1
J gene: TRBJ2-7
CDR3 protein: CASSLQASGSYEQYF
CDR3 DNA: TGCGCCAGCAGCTTGCAGGCTAGCGGATCCTACGAGCAGTACTTC

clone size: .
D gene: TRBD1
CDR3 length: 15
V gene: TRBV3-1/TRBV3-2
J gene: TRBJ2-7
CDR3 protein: CASSQEGTAAYEQYF
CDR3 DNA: TGTGCCAGCAGCCAAGAAGGGACAGCAGCCTACGAGCAGTACTTC

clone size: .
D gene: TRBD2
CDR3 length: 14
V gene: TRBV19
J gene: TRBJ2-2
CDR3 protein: CATRTSGPGNELFF
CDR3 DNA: TGTGCCACCAGGACTAGCGGACCCGGCAACGAGCTGTTTTTT

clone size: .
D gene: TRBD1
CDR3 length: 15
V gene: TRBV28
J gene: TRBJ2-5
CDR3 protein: CASTHHGQGQETQYF
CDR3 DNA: TGTGCCAGCACCCACCACGGACAGGGGCAAGAGACCCAGTACTTC

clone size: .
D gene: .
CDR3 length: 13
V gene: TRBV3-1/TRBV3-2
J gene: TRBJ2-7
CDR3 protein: CASSRDSFYEQYF
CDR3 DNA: TGTGCCAGCAGCCGAGACAGTTTCTACGAGCAGTACTTC

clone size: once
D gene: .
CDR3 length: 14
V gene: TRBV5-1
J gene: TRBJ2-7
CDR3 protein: CASSPPGGSGEQYF
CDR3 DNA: TGCGCCAGCAGCCCTCCCGGGGGAAGTGGCGAGCAGTACTTC

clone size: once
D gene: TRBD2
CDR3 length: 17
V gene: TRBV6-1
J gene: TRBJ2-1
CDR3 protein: CASSESKREIGYNEQFF
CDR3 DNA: TGTGCCAGCAGTGAGAGCAAGCGGGAGATAGGTTACAATGAGCAGTTCTTC

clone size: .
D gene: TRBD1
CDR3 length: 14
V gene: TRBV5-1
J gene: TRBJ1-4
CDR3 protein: CASSLRQGVEKLFF
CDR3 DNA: TGCGCCAGCAGCTTGCGACAGGGAGTAGAAAAACTGTTTTTT

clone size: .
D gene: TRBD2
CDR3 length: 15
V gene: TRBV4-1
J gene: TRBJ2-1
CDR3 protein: CASSQGTSGSNEQFF
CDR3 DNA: TGCGCCAGCAGCCAAGGGACTAGCGGGAGTAATGAGCAGTTCTTC

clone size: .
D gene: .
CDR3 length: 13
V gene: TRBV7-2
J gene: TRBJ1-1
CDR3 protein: CASSSPVRTEAFF
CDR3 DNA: TGTGCCAGCAGCTCCCCCGTTCGGACTGAAGCTTTCTTT

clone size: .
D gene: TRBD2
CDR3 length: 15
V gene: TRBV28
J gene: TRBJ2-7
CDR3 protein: CASSFGGGRAHEQYF
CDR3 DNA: TGTGCCAGCAGTTTTGGTGGCGGGAGGGCCCACGAGCAGTACTTC

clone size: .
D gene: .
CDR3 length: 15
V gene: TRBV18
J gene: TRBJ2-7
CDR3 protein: CASSPGQGHTYEQYF
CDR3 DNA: TGTGCCAGCTCACCGGGGCAGGGTCATACCTACGAGCAGTACTTC

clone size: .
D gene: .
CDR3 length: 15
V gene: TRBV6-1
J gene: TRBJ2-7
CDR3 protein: CASSETGLGSYEQYF
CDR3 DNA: TGTGCCAGCAGTGAGACGGGGTTGGGATCCTACGAGCAGTACTTC

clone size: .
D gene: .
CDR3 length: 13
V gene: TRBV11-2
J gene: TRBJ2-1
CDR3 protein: CASSLGSWNEQFF
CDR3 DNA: TGTGCCAGCAGTCTAGGGAGTTGGAATGAGCAGTTCTTC

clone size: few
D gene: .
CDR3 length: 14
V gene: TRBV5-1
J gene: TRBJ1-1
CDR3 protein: CASSPGIMNTEAFF
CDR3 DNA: TGCGCCAGCAGCCCAGGGATTATGAACACTGAAGCTTTCTTT

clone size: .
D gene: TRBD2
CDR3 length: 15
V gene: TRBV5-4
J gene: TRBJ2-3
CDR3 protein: CASTPSGAGTDTQYF
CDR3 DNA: TGTGCCAGCACCCCCAGCGGGGCCGGCACAGATACGCAGTATTTT

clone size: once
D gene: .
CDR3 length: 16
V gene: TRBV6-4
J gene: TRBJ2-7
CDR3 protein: CASSEILQGGNYEQYF
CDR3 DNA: TGTGCCAGCAGTGAAATCTTGCAGGGGGGAAACTACGAGCAGTACTTC

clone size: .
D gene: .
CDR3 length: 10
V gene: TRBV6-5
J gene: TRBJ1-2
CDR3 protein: CATETPGYTF
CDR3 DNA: TGTGCCACTGAGACTCCTGGCTACACCTTC

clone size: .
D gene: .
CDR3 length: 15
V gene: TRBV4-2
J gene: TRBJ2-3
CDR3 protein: CASSHSGASTDTQYF
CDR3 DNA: TGTGCCAGCAGCCATAGCGGAGCTAGCACAGATACGCAGTATTTT

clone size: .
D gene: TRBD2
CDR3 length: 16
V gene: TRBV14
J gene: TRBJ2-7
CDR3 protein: CASSQGPAGLGDEQYF
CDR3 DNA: TGTGCCAGCAGCCAAGGCCCAGCGGGACTAGGGGACGAGCAGTACTTC

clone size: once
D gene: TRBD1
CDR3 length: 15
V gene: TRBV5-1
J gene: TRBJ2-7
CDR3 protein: CASSLPGQGTYEQYF
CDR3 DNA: TGCGCCAGCAGCTTACCGGGACAGGGAACCTACGAGCAGTACTTC

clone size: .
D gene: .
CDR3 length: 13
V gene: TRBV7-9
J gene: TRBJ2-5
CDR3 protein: CASRGAGQETQYF
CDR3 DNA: TGTGCCAGCAGAGGGGCAGGACAAGAGACCCAGTACTTC

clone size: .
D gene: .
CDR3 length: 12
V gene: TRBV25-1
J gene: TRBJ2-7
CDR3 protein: CASSERSYEQYF
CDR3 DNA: TGTGCCAGCAGTGAACGCTCCTACGAGCAGTACTTC

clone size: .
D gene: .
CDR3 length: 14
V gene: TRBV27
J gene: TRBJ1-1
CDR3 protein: CASSSPQGRAEAFF
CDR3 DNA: TGTGCCAGCAGTTCACCTCAGGGGAGGGCTGAAGCTTTCTTT

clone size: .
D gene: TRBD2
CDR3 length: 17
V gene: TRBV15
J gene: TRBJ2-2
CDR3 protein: CATSRDLSGRGPGELFF
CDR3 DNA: TGTGCCACCAGCAGAGATCTTAGCGGGAGGGGGCCCGGGGAGCTGTTTTTT

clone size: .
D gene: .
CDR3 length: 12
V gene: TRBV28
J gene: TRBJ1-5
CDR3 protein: CASSERDQPQHF
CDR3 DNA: TGTGCCAGCTCGGAGCGGGATCAGCCCCAGCATTTT

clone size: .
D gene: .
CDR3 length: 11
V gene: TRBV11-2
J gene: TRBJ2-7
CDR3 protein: CASSSFYEQYF
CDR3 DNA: TGTGCCAGCAGCTCTTTCTACGAGCAGTACTTC

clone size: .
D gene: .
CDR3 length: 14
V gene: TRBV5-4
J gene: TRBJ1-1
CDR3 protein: CASSLWGGATEAFF
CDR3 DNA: TGTGCCAGCAGCTTGTGGGGGGGGGCGACTGAAGCTTTCTTT

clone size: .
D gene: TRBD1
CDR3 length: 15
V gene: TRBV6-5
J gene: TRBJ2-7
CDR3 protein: CASRPRQGRSYEQYF
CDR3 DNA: TGTGCCAGCAGACCCCGACAGGGACGTTCCTACGAGCAGTACTTC

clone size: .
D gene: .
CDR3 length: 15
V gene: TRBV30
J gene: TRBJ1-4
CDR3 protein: CAWVPKKTANEKLFF
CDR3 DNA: TGTGCCTGGGTCCCCAAGAAGACAGCTAATGAAAAACTGTTTTTT

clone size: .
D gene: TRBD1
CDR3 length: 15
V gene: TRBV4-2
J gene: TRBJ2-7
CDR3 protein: CASSLDRIPLYEQYF
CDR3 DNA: TGTGCCAGCAGCCTGGACAGGATACCCCTCTACGAGCAGTACTTC

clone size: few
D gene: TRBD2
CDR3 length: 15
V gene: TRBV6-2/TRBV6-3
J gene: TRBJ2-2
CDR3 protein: CASSVAGEVTGELFF
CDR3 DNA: TGTGCCAGCAGTGTAGCGGGAGAAGTCACCGGGGAGCTGTTTTTT

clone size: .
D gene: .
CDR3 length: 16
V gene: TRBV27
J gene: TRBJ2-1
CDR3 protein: CASSLSELSSYNEQFF
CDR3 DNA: TGTGCCAGCAGTTTATCCGAGCTAAGCTCCTACAATGAGCAGTTCTTC

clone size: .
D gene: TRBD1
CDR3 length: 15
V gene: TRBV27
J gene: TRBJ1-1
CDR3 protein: CASKGQGAGNTEAFF
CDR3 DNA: TGTGCCAGCAAAGGACAGGGGGCGGGGAACACTGAAGCTTTCTTT